The clone carrying this T cell receptor beta chain was seen ten or more times. Germline V lookup: CDR1 SGHRS, CDR2 YFSETQ. V shed 2 bases and J 0 bases; nucleotides not matched to a gene: 4. This CDR3 spans 16 amino acids. This sample was taken from a study of CD8+CD57+ T cells in acquired aplastic anemia. Profiling that covered TCR beta VDJ and CDR3 relied on genomic DNA as its template. One entry per CDR3 protein results from TCRdb running MiXCR on the reads. In the table there are just over 400,000 distinct CDR3 sequences, 65% to 80% of which are singletons. The V and J genes are TRBV5-1 and TRBJ2-3, with 9 nucleotides matching TRBD2. The source of this sequence is a human donor in good health, serving as a control. Sequenced sample: sorted CD4+, CD8+, or CD8+CD57+ T cells (not recorded which) from PBMCs. CDR3 in amino acids: CASSLYAGGSTDTQYF. The DNA for the CDR3 is TGCGCCAGCAGCTTATACGCGGGGGGGAGCACAGATACGCAGTATTTT. Complete variable domain (other parts from reference TRBV5-1 and TRBJ2-3): KAGVTQTPRYLIKTRGQQVTLSCSPISGHRSVSWYQQTPGQGLQFLFEYFSETQRNKGNFPGRFSGRQFSNSRSEMNVSTLELGDSALYLCASSLYAGGSTDTQYFGPGTRLTVL.